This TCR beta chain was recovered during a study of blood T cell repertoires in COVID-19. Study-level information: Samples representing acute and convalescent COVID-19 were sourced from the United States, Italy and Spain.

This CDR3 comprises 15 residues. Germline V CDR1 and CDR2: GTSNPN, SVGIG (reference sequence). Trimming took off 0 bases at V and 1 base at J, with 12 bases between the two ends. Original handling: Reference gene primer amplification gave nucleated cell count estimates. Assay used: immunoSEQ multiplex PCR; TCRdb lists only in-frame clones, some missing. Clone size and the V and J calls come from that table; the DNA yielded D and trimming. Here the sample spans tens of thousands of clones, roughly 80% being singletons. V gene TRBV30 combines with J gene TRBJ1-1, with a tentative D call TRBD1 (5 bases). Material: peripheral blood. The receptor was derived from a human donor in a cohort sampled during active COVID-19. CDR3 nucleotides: TGTGCCTGGAGTGTTAGTAGTAGGGGGAACACTGAAGCTTTCTTT. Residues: CAWSVSSRGNTEAFF.